This T cell receptor beta chain was identified in a study of blood T cell repertoires in COVID-19. About the study: Sites across the United States, Italy and Spain contributed samples from acute and convalescent COVID-19. T cells, B-cell-depleted T cells, or PBMCs supplied cDNA or gDNA.

In the original workflow: Amplification of reference gene primers provided the estimated nucleated cell counts. Data came from immunoSEQ multiplex PCR; TCRdb stores just in-frame clones and leaves some out. D and trimming come from the DNA, and the V and J calls and clone size come from that table. This table has approximately 180,000 clones, more than 85% appearing once. The germline V gene has CDR1 LGHNT and CDR2 FRNRAP. V was shortened by 2 bases and J by 5 bases, with 9 bases between the two germline ends. The CDR3 contains 13 residues. Those who participated ranged in age from roughly 18 to 100 years and resided in some 24 US areas.

The sample comprised PBMCs or T cells enriched from blood (not recorded which). This sequence originates from a human donor with acute COVID-19. The donor label of this sample is uncertain. The chain joins TRBV12-5 to TRBJ2-5; no reliable D call. CDR3 amino acids: CASGLYGSETQYF. The CDR3, as DNA: TGTGCTAGTGGTTTGTACGGGTCGGAGACCCAGTACTTC.